This paragraph reports one TCR beta chain. The antigen is undetermined. This CDR3 spans 15 amino acids. CDR1 SGHVS and CDR2 FQNEAQ come from the germline V gene. This sample was taken from a study of monozygotic twins with inflammatory bowel disease. The study's findings and limits: Immunosuppressive treatments differing between patients may have added repertoire variability.

Using eight separate reactions per sample, the authors generated cDNA. From its re-call of the 5' RACE reads, TCRdb lists each CDR3 protein once, without DNA. The table counts some 400,000 distinct CDR3 sequences; roughly 2.3% lies in the top ten. This chain uses TRBV7-8 with TRBJ2-7; the TCRdb D gene call, TRBD1, has no DNA to confirm it. The sample comprised blood. This TCR derives from a human donor with ulcerative colitis or Crohn's disease, or a healthy co-twin of an affected twin (not recorded which). The CDR3 loop reads CASSLEGVGPYEQYF.